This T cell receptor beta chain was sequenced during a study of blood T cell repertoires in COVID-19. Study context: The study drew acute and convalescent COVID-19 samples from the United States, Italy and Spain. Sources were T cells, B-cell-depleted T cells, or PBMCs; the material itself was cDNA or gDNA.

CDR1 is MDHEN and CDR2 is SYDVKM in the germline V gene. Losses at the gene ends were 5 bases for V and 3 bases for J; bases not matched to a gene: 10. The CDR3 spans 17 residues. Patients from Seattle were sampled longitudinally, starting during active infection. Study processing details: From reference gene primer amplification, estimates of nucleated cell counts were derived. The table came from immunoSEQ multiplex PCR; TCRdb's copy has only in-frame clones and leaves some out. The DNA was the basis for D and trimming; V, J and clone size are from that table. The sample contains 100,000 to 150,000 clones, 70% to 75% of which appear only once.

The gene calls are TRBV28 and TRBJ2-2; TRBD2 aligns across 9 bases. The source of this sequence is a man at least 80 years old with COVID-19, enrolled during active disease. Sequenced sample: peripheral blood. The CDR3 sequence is CASSGLASTIDTGELFF. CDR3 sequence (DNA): TGTGCCAGCAGTGGACTAGCGAGTACTATAGACACCGGGGAGCTGTTTTTT. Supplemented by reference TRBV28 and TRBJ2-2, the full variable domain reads DVKVTQSSRYLVKRTGEKVFLECVQDMDHENMFWYRQDPGLGLRLIYFSYDVKMKEKGDIPEGYSVSREKKERFSLILESASTNQTSMYLCASSGLASTIDTGELFFGEGSRLTVL.